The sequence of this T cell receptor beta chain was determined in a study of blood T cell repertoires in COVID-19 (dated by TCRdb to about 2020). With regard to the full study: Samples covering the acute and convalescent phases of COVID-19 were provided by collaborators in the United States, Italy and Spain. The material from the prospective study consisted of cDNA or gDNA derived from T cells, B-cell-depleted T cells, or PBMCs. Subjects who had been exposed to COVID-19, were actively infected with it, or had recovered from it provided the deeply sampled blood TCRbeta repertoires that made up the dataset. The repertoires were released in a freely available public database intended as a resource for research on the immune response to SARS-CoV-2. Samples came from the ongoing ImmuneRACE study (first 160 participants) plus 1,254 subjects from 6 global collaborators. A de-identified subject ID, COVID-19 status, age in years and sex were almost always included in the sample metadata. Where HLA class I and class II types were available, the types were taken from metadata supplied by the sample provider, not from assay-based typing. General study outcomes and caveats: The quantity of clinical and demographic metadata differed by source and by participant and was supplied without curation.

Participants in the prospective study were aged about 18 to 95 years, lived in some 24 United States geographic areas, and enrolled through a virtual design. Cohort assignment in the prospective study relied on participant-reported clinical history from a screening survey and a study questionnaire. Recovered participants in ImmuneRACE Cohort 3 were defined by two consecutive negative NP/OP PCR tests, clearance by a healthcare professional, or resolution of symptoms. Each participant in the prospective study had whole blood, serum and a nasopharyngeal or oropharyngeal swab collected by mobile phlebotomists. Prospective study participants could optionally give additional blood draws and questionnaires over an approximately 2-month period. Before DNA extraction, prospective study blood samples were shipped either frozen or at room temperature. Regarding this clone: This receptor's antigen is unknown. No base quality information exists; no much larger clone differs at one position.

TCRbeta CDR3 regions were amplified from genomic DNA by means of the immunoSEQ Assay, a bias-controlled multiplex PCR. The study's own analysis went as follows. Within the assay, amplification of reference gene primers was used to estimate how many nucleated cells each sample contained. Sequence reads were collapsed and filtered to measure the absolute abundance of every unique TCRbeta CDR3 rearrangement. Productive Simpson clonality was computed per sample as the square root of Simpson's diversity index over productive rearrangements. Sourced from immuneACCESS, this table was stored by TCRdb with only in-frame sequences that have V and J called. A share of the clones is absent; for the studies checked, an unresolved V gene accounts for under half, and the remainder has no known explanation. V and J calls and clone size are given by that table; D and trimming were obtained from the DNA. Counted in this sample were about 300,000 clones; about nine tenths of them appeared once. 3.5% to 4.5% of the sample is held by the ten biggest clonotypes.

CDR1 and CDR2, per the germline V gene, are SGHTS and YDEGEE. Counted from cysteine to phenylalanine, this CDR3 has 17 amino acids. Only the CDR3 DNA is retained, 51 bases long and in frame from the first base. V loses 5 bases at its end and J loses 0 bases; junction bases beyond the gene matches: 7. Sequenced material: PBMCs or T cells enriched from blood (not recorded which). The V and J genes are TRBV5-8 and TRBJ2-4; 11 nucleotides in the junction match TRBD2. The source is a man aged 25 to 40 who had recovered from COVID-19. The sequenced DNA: TGTGCCAGCAGGGCGGGACTAGCGGAACTAGCCAAAAACATTCAGTACTTC. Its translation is CASRAGLAELAKNIQYF. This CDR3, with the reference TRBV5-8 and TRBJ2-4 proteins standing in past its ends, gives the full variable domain EAGVTQSPTHLIKTRGQQATLRCSPISGHTSVYWYQQALGLGLQFLLWYDEGEERNRGNFPPRFSGRQFPNYSSELNVNALELEDSALYLCASRAGLAELAKNIQYFGAGTRLSVL.